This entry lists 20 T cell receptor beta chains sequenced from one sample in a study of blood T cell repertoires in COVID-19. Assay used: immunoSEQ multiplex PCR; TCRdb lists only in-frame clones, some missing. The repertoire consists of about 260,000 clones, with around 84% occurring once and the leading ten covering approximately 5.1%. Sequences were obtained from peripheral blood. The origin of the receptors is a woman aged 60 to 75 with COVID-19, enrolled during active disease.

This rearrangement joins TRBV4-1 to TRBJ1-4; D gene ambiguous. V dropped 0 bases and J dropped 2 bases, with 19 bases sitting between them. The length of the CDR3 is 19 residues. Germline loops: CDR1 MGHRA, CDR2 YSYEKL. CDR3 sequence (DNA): TGCGCCAGCAGCCAAGAGAGTCTGGGCGCCGCTGCGACTAATGAAAAACTGTTTTTT. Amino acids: CASSQESLGAAATNEKLFF.

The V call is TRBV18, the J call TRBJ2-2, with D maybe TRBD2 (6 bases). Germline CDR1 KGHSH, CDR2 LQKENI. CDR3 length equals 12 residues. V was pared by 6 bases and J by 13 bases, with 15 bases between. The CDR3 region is CASSPTRPGLFF. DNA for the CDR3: TGTGCCAGCTCGCCGACTAGACCCGGGCTGTTTTTT.

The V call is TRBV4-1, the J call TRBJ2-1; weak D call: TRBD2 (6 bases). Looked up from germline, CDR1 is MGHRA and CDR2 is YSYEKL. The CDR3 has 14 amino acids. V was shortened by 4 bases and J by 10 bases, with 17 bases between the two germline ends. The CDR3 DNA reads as TGCGCCAGCAGCCTACCGGGACTCCCTGTAGAGCAGTTCTTC. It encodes CASSLPGLPVEQFF.

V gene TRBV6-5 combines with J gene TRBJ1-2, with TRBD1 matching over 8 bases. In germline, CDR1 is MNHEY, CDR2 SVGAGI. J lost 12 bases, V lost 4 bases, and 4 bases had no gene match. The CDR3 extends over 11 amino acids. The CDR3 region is CASSSGQGHTF. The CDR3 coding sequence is TGTGCCAGCAGTTCTGGACAGGGACACACCTTC.

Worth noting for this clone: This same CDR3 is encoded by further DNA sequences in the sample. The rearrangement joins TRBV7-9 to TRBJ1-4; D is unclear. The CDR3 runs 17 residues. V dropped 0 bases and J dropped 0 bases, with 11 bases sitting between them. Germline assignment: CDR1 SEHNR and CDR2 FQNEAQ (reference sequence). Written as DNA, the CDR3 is TGTGCCAGCAGCTTAGCGACGGGAACTGCAACTAATGAAAAACTGTTTTTT. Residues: CASSLATGTATNEKLFF.

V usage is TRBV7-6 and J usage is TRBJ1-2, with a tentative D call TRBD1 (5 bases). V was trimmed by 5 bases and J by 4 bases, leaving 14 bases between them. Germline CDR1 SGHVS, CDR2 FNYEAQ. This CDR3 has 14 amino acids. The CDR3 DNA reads TGTGCCAGCAGCCGGGTGGGGGGAGTCTATGGCTACACCTTC. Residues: CASSRVGGVYGYTF.

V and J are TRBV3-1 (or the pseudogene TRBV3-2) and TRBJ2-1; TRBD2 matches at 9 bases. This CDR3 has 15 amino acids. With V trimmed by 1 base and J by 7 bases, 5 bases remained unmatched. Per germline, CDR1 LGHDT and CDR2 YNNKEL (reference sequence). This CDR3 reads CASSQGGTSWNEQFF. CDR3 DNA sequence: TGTGCCAGCAGCCAAGGGGGGACTAGCTGGAATGAGCAGTTCTTC.

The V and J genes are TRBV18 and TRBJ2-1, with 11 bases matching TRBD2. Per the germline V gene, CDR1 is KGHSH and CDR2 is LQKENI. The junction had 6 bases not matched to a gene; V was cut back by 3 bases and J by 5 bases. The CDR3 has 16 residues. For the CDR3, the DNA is TGTGCCAGCTCACCTGAACTAGCGGGAGTGAACAATGAGCAGTTCTTC. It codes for CASSPELAGVNNEQFF.

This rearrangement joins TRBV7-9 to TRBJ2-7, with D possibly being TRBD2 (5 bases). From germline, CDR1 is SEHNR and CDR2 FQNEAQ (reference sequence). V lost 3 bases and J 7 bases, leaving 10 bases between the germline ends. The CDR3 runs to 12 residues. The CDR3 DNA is TGTGCCAGCAGCTTTGAGGGTAGGGAGCAGTACTTC. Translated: CASSFEGREQYF.

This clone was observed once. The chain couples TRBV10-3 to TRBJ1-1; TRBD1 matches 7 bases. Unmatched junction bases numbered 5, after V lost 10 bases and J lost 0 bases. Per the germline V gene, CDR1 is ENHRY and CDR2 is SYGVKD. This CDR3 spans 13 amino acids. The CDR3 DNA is TGTGCCAGTTCGGGACAGATGAACACTGAAGCTTTCTTT. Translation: CASSGQMNTEAFF.

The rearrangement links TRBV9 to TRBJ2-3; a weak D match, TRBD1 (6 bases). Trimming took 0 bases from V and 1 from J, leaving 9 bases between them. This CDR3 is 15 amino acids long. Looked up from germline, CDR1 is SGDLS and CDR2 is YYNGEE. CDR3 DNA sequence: TGTGCCAGCAGCGTAGGTCCAGGGGGCACAGATACGCAGTATTTT. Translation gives CASSVGPGGTDTQYF.

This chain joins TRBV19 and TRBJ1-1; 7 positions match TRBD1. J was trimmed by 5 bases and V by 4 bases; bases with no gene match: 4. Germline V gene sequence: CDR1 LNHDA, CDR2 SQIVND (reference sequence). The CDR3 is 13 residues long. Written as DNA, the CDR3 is TGTGCCAGTAGTACACAGGGGAGAACTGAAGCTTTCTTT. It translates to CASSTQGRTEAFF.

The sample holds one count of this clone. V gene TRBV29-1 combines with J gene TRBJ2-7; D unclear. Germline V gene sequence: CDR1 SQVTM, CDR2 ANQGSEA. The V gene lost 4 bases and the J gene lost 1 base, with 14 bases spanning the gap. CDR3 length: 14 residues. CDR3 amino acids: CSVALAFGSYEQYF. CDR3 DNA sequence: TGCAGCGTTGCGCTCGCGTTCGGTTCCTACGAGCAGTACTTC.

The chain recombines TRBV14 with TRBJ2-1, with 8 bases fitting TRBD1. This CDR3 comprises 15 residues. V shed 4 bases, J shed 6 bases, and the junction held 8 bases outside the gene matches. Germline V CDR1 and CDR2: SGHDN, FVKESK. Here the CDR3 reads CASSPGQAPGNEQFF. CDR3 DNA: TGTGCCAGCAGCCCGGGACAGGCCCCGGGCAATGAGCAGTTCTTC.

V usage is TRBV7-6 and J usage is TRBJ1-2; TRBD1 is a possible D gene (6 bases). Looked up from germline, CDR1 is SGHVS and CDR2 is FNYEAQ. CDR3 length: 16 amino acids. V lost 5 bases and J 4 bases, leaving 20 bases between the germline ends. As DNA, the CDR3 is TGTGCCAGCAGCCAGGGGAGCGGTGGGTTGAGCTATGGCTACACCTTC. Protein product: CASSQGSGGLSYGYTF. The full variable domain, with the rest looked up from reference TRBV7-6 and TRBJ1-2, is GAGVSQSPRYKVTKRGQDVALRCDPISGHVSLYWYRQALGQGPEFLTYFNYEAQQDKSGLPNDRFSAERPEGSISTLTIQRTEQRDSAMYRCASSQGSGGLSYGYTFGSGTRLTVV.

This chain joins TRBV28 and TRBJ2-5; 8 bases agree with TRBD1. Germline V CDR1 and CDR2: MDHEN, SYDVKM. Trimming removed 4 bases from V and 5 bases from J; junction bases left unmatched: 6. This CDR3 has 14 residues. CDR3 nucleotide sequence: TGTGCCAGCAGTTCACCACAGGGGGTGGAGACCCAGTACTTC. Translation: CASSSPQGVETQYF.

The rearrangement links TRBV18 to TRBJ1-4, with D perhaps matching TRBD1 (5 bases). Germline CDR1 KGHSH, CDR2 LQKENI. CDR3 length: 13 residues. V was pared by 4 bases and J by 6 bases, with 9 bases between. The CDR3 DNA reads TGTGCCAGCTCACTTGACAGAGATGAAAAACTGTTTTTT. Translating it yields CASSLDRDEKLFF.

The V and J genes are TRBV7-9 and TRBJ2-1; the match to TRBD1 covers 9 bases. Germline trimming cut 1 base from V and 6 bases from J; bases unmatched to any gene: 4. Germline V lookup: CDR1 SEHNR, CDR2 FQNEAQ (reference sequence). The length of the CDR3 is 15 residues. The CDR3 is CASSLGQGVTNEQFF. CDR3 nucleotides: TGTGCCAGCAGCTTAGGACAGGGGGTAACCAATGAGCAGTTCTTC.

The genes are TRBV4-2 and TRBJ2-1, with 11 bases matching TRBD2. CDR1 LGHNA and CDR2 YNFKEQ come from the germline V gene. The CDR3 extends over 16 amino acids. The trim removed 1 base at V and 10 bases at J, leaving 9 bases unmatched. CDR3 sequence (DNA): TGTGCCAGCAGCCAAGCTTTAGCGGGGGGGGGAAGGGAGCAGTTCTTC. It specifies CASSQALAGGGREQFF.

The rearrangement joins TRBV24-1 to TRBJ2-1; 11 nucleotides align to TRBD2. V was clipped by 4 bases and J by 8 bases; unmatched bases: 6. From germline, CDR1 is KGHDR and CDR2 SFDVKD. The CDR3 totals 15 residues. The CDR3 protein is CATSEVAGGFDEQFF. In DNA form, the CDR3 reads TGTGCCACCAGTGAGGTAGCGGGAGGGTTCGATGAGCAGTTCTTC.